Listed here are 18 T cell receptor beta chains from one sample, sequenced in a study of control samples from healthy donors and cancer patients. Produced via immunoSEQ multiplex PCR; TCRdb's table is partial and in-frame only. The sample holds over 120,000 clones, more than 90% seen once. The sequencing input was blood. These receptors were obtained from a man aged 25-40 years in good health.

The rearrangement links TRBV6-2 or TRBV6-3 to TRBJ2-2; 11 positions match TRBD2. CDR3 length: 16 residues. V gave up 5 bases and J gave up 1 base; unmatched junction bases: 3. The germline V gene encodes CDR1 MNHEY and CDR2 SVGEGT. The DNA of the CDR3 is TGTGCCAGCAGTCGCCTAGCGGGGGGGAACACCGGGGAGCTGTTTTTT. Amino acids: CASSRLAGGNTGELFF.

The gene calls are TRBV5-6 and TRBJ1-1; 9 bases fit TRBD1. This CDR3 has 14 residues. V trimming: 6 bases; J trimming: 0 bases; junction bases outside the gene matches: 3. Per germline, CDR1 SGHDT and CDR2 YYEEEE. CDR3 sequence reads: CASTGDRVNTEAFF. CDR3 sequence (DNA): TGTGCCAGCACCGGGGACAGGGTGAACACTGAAGCTTTCTTT.

The chain joins TRBV5-1 to TRBJ2-7; 12 positions match TRBD2. The V and J ends lost 4 bases and 3 bases, in that order; junction bases with no gene match: 5. Germline V gives CDR1 SGHRS, CDR2 YFSETQ. The CDR3 covers 15 residues. The CDR3 DNA reads as TGCGCCAGCAGCGCTCTAGCGGGGGGGAGCTACGAGCAGTACTTC. It encodes CASSALAGGSYEQYF. Variable domain in full (rest from reference TRBV5-1 and TRBJ2-7): KAGVTQTPRYLIKTRGQQVTLSCSPISGHRSVSWYQQTPGQGLQFLFEYFSETQRNKGNFPGRFSGRQFSNSRSEMNVSTLELGDSALYLCASSALAGGSYEQYFGPGTRLTVT.

The chain links TRBV6-5 to TRBJ1-3, with 9 nucleotides matching TRBD1. With 2 bases clipped from V and 4 bases from J, the junction kept 6 bases outside the gene matches. Looked up from germline, CDR1 is MNHEY and CDR2 is SVGAGI. The CDR3 is 16 amino acids. CDR3 DNA: TGTGCCAGCAGTTACCTAGGACAGGGGAAGGGAAACACCATATATTTT. Translating it yields CASSYLGQGKGNTIYF.

This clone has a single count. The V call is TRBV4-1, the J call TRBJ1-5; D remains unclear. This CDR3 spans 13 amino acids. Per the germline V gene, CDR1 is MGHRA and CDR2 is YSYEKL. V dropped 1 base and J dropped 4 bases, with 5 bases sitting between them. CDR3 residues: CASSQGRNQPQHF. CDR3 nucleotide sequence: TGCGCCAGCAGCCAAGGGCGAAATCAGCCCCAGCATTTT.

This sequence joins TRBV19 and TRBJ2-3, with D unresolved. V was shortened by 6 bases and J by 1 base, with 8 bases between the two germline ends. Germline V lookup: CDR1 LNHDA, CDR2 SQIVND (reference sequence). CDR3 length: 13 residues. CDR3 in DNA: TGTGCCAGTAGCCCGACTCGCACAGATACGCAGTATTTT. As protein: CASSPTRTDTQYF.

The chain couples TRBV5-5 to TRBJ1-2, with TRBD1 identical over 8 bases. The CDR3 covers 14 residues. CDR1 is SGHKS, CDR2 YYEKEE, per germline (reference sequence). The V segment lost 0 bases and the J segment 5 bases; nucleotides outside the gene matches: 3. The CDR3 DNA is TGTGCCAGCAGCTTGGGGGACAGGCCATATGGCTACACCTTC. Translating it yields CASSLGDRPYGYTF.

The chain links TRBV5-4 to TRBJ1-1; D unresolved. V lost 0 bases, J lost 0 bases, and 6 bases lay in between. CDR3 length: 14 amino acids. In germline, CDR1 is SGHNT, CDR2 YYREEE (reference sequence). CDR3: CASSLGSLNTEAFF. CDR3 sequence (DNA): TGTGCCAGCAGCTTGGGATCGTTGAACACTGAAGCTTTCTTT.

This rearrangement joins TRBV4-2 to TRBJ2-2; unclear D gene. The germline V gene encodes CDR1 LGHNA and CDR2 YNFKEQ. Trimming left V 0 bases short and J 1 base short, with 3 bases between. The CDR3 consists of 14 residues. CDR3 sequence reads: CASSQERNTGELFF. The CDR3 DNA reads as TGTGCCAGCAGCCAAGAAAGGAACACCGGGGAGCTGTTTTTT.

CDR3 nucleotides: TGTGCCAGCAGCCAAGTGAACACCGGGGAGCTGTTTTTT. Translation gives CASSQVNTGELFF. The chain has TRBV9 and TRBJ2-2; D not certain. This CDR3 comprises 13 residues. The germline V gene encodes CDR1 SGDLS and CDR2 YYNGEE. Between the trimmed V and J ends, which lost 4 bases and 1 base, there was a span of 5 bases.

The genes are TRBV27 and TRBJ2-1; no clear D gene. CDR3 length: 15 amino acids. Germline CDR1 reads MNHEY; CDR2 reads SMNVEV (reference sequence). V was trimmed by 8 bases and J by 0 bases, leaving 14 bases between them. CDR3 DNA: TGTGCCAGCGGGCGCCCGTTTACCTCCTACAATGAGCAGTTCTTC. Translating it yields CASGRPFTSYNEQFF.

The CDR3 loop reads CASSEGLAGSYEQYF. The CDR3 nucleotides read TGTGCCAGCAGTGAGGGACTAGCGGGGTCCTACGAGCAGTACTTC. The chain carries TRBV25-1 and TRBJ2-7, with 13 bases fitting TRBD2. CDR1 MGHDK and CDR2 SYGVNS come from the germline V gene. This CDR3 comprises 15 residues. V gave up 3 bases and J gave up 1 base; unmatched junction bases: 0.

J is TRBJ1-3 and V is TRBV19; no clear D gene. Germline values: CDR1 LNHDA, CDR2 SQIVND (reference sequence). This CDR3 region has 14 residues. V lost 7 bases and J 0 bases, leaving 10 bases between the germline ends. As DNA, the CDR3 is TGTGCCAGTAATAAAGGAAACTCTGGAAACACCATATATTTT. Encoded protein: CASNKGNSGNTIYF.

The chain combines TRBV9 with TRBJ2-2, with D perhaps matching TRBD1 or TRBD2 (5 bases each). V was clipped by 2 bases and J by 6 bases, with 17 bases between them. The length of the CDR3 is 16 residues. Germline-derived CDR1 and CDR2 are SGDLS and YYNGEE. CDR3 amino acids: CASSVAGAGRAGELFF. The CDR3 DNA follows: TGTGCCAGCAGCGTTGCCGGGGCAGGGCGAGCCGGGGAGCTGTTTTTT.

This sequence joins TRBV5-1 and TRBJ2-1, with 8 bases aligning to TRBD1. The V and J ends lost 2 bases and 4 bases, in that order; junction bases with no gene match: 5. Germline-derived CDR1 and CDR2 are SGHRS and YFSETQ. This CDR3 is built from 15 residues. The CDR3 spells CASSFDRGRYNEQFF. CDR3 sequence (DNA): TGCGCCAGCAGCTTTGACAGGGGAAGATACAATGAGCAGTTCTTC.

This rearrangement joins TRBV10-2 to TRBJ2-7, with 7 nucleotides matching TRBD1. The CDR3 extends over 13 amino acids. The germline CDR1 and CDR2 sequences are WSHSY and SAAADI. The V gene end was trimmed by 7 bases and the J gene end by 4 bases; junction bases not matched to a gene: 7. The DNA of the CDR3 is TGCGCCAGCAAAGAGGGGGCTCGTTACGAGCAGTACTTC. It encodes CASKEGARYEQYF.

The chain carries TRBV24-1 and TRBJ1-5; D might be TRBD1 (5 bases). Germline loops: CDR1 KGHDR, CDR2 SFDVKD. The CDR3 sequence is 17 residues long. V lost 5 bases and J 0 bases, leaving 16 bases between the germline ends. The CDR3 sequence: CATSVPQGGNSNQPQHF. In DNA form, the CDR3 reads TGTGCCACCAGTGTGCCCCAGGGAGGGAATAGCAATCAGCCCCAGCATTTT.

The chain is built from TRBV28 and TRBJ2-1, with D perhaps being TRBD1 or TRBD2 (5 bases each). V dropped 7 bases and J dropped 10 bases, with 20 bases sitting between them. Germline assignment: CDR1 MDHEN and CDR2 SYDVKM. There are 14 residues in the CDR3. For the CDR3, the DNA is TGTGCCAGCATCTTAGGGGTCTATTCGGGGGAGCAGTTCTTC. Protein sequence: CASILGVYSGEQFF.